Presented here are 10 T cell receptor beta chains from one specimen sequenced in a study of tumor and adjacent non-tumor tissue in lung cancer. The library came from three nested PCR rounds adapted from ARM-PCR protocols. TCRdb called the multiplex PCR reads again in MiXCR, with one record for every CDR3 protein. The sample has 100,000 to 120,000 distinct CDR3 sequences, 75% to 90% seen once. No cell sorting was done before RNA was extracted from the tissue. Sequenced: lung tumor tissue. The receptors were sampled from a man in his sixties or seventies with non-small cell lung cancer.

This clonotype was picked up one time. One junction end does not reproduce the germline sequence, and a read error may be involved. The chain joins TRBV12-3 or TRBV12-4 to TRBJ2-7; D could derive from TRBD1 or TRBD2 (5 bases each). The CDR3 totals 14 residues. Written as DNA, the CDR3 is TGTGCCTGCAGCCCGGGACGGAACTTCTACGAGCAGTACTTC. Residues: CACSPGRNFYEQYF.

Concerning this clonotype itself: Mismatch with germline at one junction end may stem from a read error. The chain's CDR3 is CGGTLGDGCTF. DNA of the CDR3: TGTGGCGGCACCCTGGGAGATGGCTGCACCTTC. This chain uses TRBV12-3 or TRBV12-4 with TRBJ1-2; D unresolved. This CDR3 has 11 amino acids.

V is TRBV2 and J is TRBJ2-1; 8 bases match TRBD1. The CDR3 loop spans 15 amino acids. Trimming took 7 bases from V and 3 from J; bases not matched to a gene: 8. CDR1 and CDR2 from the germline V gene are SNHLY and FYNNEI. The CDR3 DNA follows: TGTGCCAGCACTGAGATACAGGGGGACTACAATGAGCAGTTCTTC. The encoded protein is CASTEIQGDYNEQFF.

Turning to this clonotype: A read error may account for a junction end that differs from germline. J is TRBJ2-2 and V is TRBV6-5, with a weak D call TRBD2 (5 bases). The length of the CDR3 is 15 residues. Germline assignment: CDR1 MNHEY and CDR2 SVGAGI. CDR3 sequence (DNA): TGTGCCAGCAGTTACTTCCGAAGGACCGCCGGGGAGCTGTATTTT. Its translation: CASSYFRRTAGELYF.

To note about this clonotype: At one end the junction does not follow the germline gene, possibly because of a read error. The gene calls are TRBV12-3 or TRBV12-4 and TRBJ2-7, with D possibly TRBD2 on 5 matching bases. The CDR3 spans 13 residues. CDR3 in amino acids: CANSSRGDYEQYF. CDR3 nucleotide sequence: TGTGCCAACAGTTCTCGGGGTGACTACGAGCAGTATTTC.

About this clonotype itself: Its ends do not fully match the called genes, so a read error is possible. The rearrangement joins TRBV20-1 to TRBJ1-3; D not certain. Germline V CDR1 and CDR2: DFQATT, SNEGSKA (reference sequence). The length of the CDR3 is 14 residues. Here the CDR3 DNA reads TGCAGAGCTAGAGCTAGCGGCTTTGGAAACACCATATATTTT. Its protein product is CRARASGFGNTIYF.

The chain has TRBV20-1 and TRBJ2-3, with TRBD2 matching 10 bases. V shed 5 bases and J 11 bases; nucleotides not matched to a gene: 19. CDR3 length equals 16 residues. CDR1 is DFQATT, CDR2 SNEGSKA, per germline (reference sequence). The CDR3 sequence is CSAPRASGGLTYMQYF. The CDR3 DNA sequence: TGCAGTGCTCCCCGGGCTAGCGGGGGCCTCACATATATGCAGTATTTT.

In the case of this clonotype: At one boundary the junction diverges from the germline segment, which might be a read error. The chain carries TRBV24-1 and TRBJ1-5; TRBD1 might be the D (5 bases). Germline values: CDR1 KGHDR, CDR2 SFDVKD. This CDR3 spans 17 amino acids. The CDR3 region is CATSGSRVGGSNQPQHF. The CDR3 DNA reads as TGTGCCACCAGTGGGTCCAGGGTTGGGGGTAGCAATCAGCCCCAACATTTT.

A word on this clonotype: The junction differs from germline at one of its ends, possibly a read error. The rearrangement joins TRBV29-1 to TRBJ2-5; D is perhaps TRBD1 (6 bases). The CDR3 is made up of 12 amino acids. Germline CDR1 reads SQVTM; CDR2 reads ANQGSEA. CDR3 loop: CSVEVGGWTQYF. The CDR3 DNA reads TGCAGCGTTGAAGTAGGGGGATGGACCCAATACTTC.

Of note for this clonotype: The CDR3 carries no conserved terminal phenylalanine or tryptophan, so it likely arises from a read error. The V and J genes are TRBV11-1 and TRBJ2-5, with a possible D match to TRBD1 (6 bases). Germline CDR1 SGHAT, CDR2 FQDESV (reference sequence). The CDR3 has 13 residues. CDR3 sequence: CASASGVSETQYS. DNA of the CDR3: TGTGCAAGTGCGTCAGGGGTTTCGGAGACCCAGTACTCC.